Each of the 7 T cell receptor beta chains below was sequenced from the same sample in a study of OX40 agonist ivuxolimab in advanced cancers. Profiling relied on immunoSEQ multiplex PCR, and the TCRdb table lists in-frame clones only, not all of them. This sample has fewer than 50,000 clones, with 85% to 95% found just once. The sequencing used CD4+ or CD8+ T cells sorted from blood, collected in a trial of the OX40 agonist ivuxolimab. Receptors originate from an adult with an advanced solid tumor such as melanoma, head and neck, liver or kidney cancer.

The genes are TRBV4-1 and TRBJ1-1; tentative D call: TRBD1 (5 bases). Germline V gene sequence: CDR1 MGHRA, CDR2 YSYEKL. This CDR3 is 16 amino acids long. The ends were cut back, 5 bases at V and 0 bases at J, with 16 bases in the middle. The CDR3 protein is CASSTRDVYLNTEAFF. The CDR3 bases are TGCGCCAGCAGCACCAGGGACGTTTATTTGAACACTGAAGCTTTCTTT.

This sequence joins TRBV6-6 and TRBJ2-3; a weak D match, TRBD2 (6 bases). The CDR3 runs 16 residues. Germline lookup yields CDR1 MNHNY and CDR2 SVGAGI (reference sequence). Trimming shortened V by 5 bases and J by 1 base, and 16 bases separated the two germline ends. This chain's CDR3 is CASSRGWGDGTDTQYF. CDR3 nucleotide sequence: TGTGCCAGCAGTCGGGGCTGGGGGGACGGCACAGATACGCAGTATTTT.

The genes are TRBV27 and TRBJ2-7; D tentatively reads TRBD1 or TRBD2 (5 bases each). The CDR3 extends over 13 amino acids. Trimming pared 10 bases from V and 6 bases from J, leaving 19 bases between. CDR1 and CDR2 from the germline V gene are MNHEY and SMNVEV (reference sequence). This CDR3 is CATNTLERGEQYF. The CDR3 DNA reads as TGTGCCACCAACACCCTAGAGAGGGGCGAGCAGTACTTC.

The CDR3 nucleotides read TGCGCCAGCAGCTTCGGGGCTTCCTACGAGCAGTACTTC. It encodes CASSFGASYEQYF. The chain joins TRBV5-1 to TRBJ2-7; D assignment may be TRBD1 or TRBD2 (5 bases each). V shed 2 bases and J shed 1 base, with 7 bases lying between them. CDR1 and CDR2 from the germline V gene are SGHRS and YFSETQ. This CDR3 has 13 residues.

This sequence joins TRBV4-3 and TRBJ2-1, with D perhaps being TRBD1 or TRBD2 (5 bases each). The germline V and J ends were trimmed by 0 bases and 3 bases, with 12 bases remaining between them. CDR1 is LGHNA, CDR2 YSLEER, per germline. The CDR3 is 16 residues long. Here the CDR3 reads CASSQDLGDLYNEQFF. DNA of the CDR3: TGCGCCAGCAGCCAAGATCTGGGGGACCTCTACAATGAGCAGTTCTTC.

The chain employs TRBV7-3 and TRBJ2-7; TRBD2 matches 14 bases. CDR3 length: 16 residues. Germline V gene sequence: CDR1 SGHTA, CDR2 FQGTGA. The V gene end was trimmed by 5 bases and the J gene end by 5 bases; junction bases not matched to a gene: 8. The CDR3 sequence is CASSPGTSGSGNEQYF. The CDR3 DNA reads TGTGCCAGCAGCCCTGGGACTAGCGGGAGCGGTAACGAGCAGTACTTC.

The V gene is TRBV28, the J gene TRBJ2-7, with 9 bases that match TRBD2. CDR1 is MDHEN and CDR2 is SYDVKM in the germline V gene. CDR3 length: 17 amino acids. The V gene end was trimmed by 7 bases and the J gene end by 0 bases; junction bases not matched to a gene: 13. The CDR3 sequence: CASKVLAGTVSSYEQYF. CDR3 DNA sequence: TGTGCCAGCAAGGTCCTAGCGGGAACAGTGTCCTCCTACGAGCAGTACTTC.